These 28 T cell receptor beta chains share one sample of origin, sequenced in a study of T-cell reconstitution after alpha-beta-depleted transplantation in children. During its preparation, the TCRbeta library received unique molecular identifiers. TCRdb reprocessed the PCR reads via MiXCR and lists one record per CDR3 protein. This table has 250,000 to 400,000 distinct CDR3 sequences, over 20% appearing once. This specimen was PBMCs, mostly from graft donor cells, taken 180 days after TCRalphabeta/CD19-depleted stem cell transplant. Every receptor here comes from a male patient younger than 18 who had a stem cell transplant for acute lymphoblastic leukemia, so the T cells may come from the graft donor.

The genes are TRBV2 and TRBJ1-5; tentative D call: TRBD1 (6 bases). V lost 6 bases, J lost 2 bases, and 20 bases lay in between. The CDR3 is made up of 17 amino acids. In germline, CDR1 is SNHLY, CDR2 FYNNEI. The CDR3 loop is CASRNDRLVRGNQPQHF. The CDR3 coding sequence is TGTGCCAGCAGAAACGACAGGTTAGTCCGCGGCAATCAGCCCCAGCATTTT.

This clonotype has just a few counts. The J gene is TRBJ2-3, the V gene TRBV7-2; no firm D call. Germline V CDR1 and CDR2: SGHTA, FQGNSA. Trimming took 1 base from V and 9 from J, leaving 2 bases between them. This CDR3 comprises 10 residues. CDR3 bases: TGTGCCAGCAGCTTAGTCACGCAGTATTTT. Translated: CASSLVTQYF.

The chain carries TRBV18 and TRBJ2-1; the match to TRBD2 covers 11 bases. Germline V CDR1 and CDR2: KGHSH, LQKENI. The J segment lost 5 bases and the V segment lost 2 bases, leaving 14 bases of the junction unmatched. The CDR3 contains 19 residues. The CDR3 DNA follows: TGTGCCAGCTCACCATTTCTGACTAGCGGGACAGCCTACGACAATGAGCAGTTCTTC. This codes for CASSPFLTSGTAYDNEQFF.

V is TRBV24-1 and J is TRBJ2-1; D possibly corresponds to TRBD2 (6 bases). CDR1 is KGHDR, CDR2 SFDVKD, per germline. CDR3 length: 19 residues. V was cut by 0 bases and J by 0 bases, with 17 bases left in between. DNA of the CDR3: TGTGCCACCAGTGATTTGCAACCTAGCGCCCTTAGCTCCTACAATGAGCAGTTCTTC. Amino acid sequence: CATSDLQPSALSSYNEQFF.

The chain carries TRBV5-1 and TRBJ1-1; D may be TRBD1 (5 bases). Per germline, CDR1 SGHRS and CDR2 YFSETQ. The CDR3 has 13 residues. Trimming removed 5 bases from V and 10 bases from J, with 18 bases in between. The CDR3 loop is CASRVAEPGGAFF. In DNA form, the CDR3 reads TGCGCCAGCAGAGTGGCAGAGCCCGGGGGAGCTTTCTTT.

This clonotype showed up just a few times. The chain links TRBV20-1 to TRBJ2-7; the D gene is possibly TRBD2 (6 bases). The CDR3 is 14 amino acids. Per germline, CDR1 DFQATT and CDR2 SNEGSKA (reference sequence). V was pared by 1 base and J by 0 bases, with 10 bases between. The CDR3 is CSARARRASYEQYF. CDR3 nucleotides: TGCAGTGCTAGAGCCCGGAGGGCCTCCTACGAGCAGTACTTC.

This clonotype has more than one count but fewer than ten. The gene calls are TRBV5-1 and TRBJ1-1, with 9 bases fitting TRBD1. The CDR3 is made up of 16 amino acids. V was clipped by 0 bases and J by 2 bases; unmatched bases: 5. Germline V gives CDR1 SGHRS, CDR2 YFSETQ. In nucleotides, the CDR3 is TGCGCCAGCAGCTTGGGCTGGACAGGGGACAACACTGAAGCTTTCTTT. This gives the protein CASSLGWTGDNTEAFF.

The sample holds a few counts of this clonotype. The genes are TRBV9 and TRBJ2-3; no definite D call. There are 15 residues in the CDR3. Germline CDR1 reads SGDLS; CDR2 reads YYNGEE. Deletions cut 3 bases from V and 1 base from J, with 12 bases between. CDR3 nucleotides: TGTGCCAGCAGCGGACGATCGCACCGCACAGATACGCAGTATTTT. Its translation is CASSGRSHRTDTQYF.

In this sample, this clonotype turned up a few times. The V call is TRBV4-1, the J call TRBJ1-5; D gene unclear. Per germline, CDR1 MGHRA and CDR2 YSYEKL. This CDR3 has 13 amino acids. V was trimmed by 0 bases and J by 9 bases, leaving 9 bases between them. CDR3: CASSQDFGRPQHF. The CDR3 DNA is TGCGCCAGCAGCCAAGATTTCGGCAGGCCCCAGCATTTT.

This sequence joins TRBV3-1 and TRBJ2-7; tentatively, D is TRBD1 (5 bases). CDR1 is LGHDT and CDR2 is YNNKEL in the germline V gene (reference sequence). The CDR3 has 17 amino acids. Trimming removed 0 bases at V and 1 base at J, with 16 bases between. The CDR3 DNA reads TGTGCCAGCAGCCAAGATTCTAGGGGTAAGGTGTCCTACGAGCAGTACTTC. Residues: CASSQDSRGKVSYEQYF.

The rearrangement joins TRBV6-1 to TRBJ2-2; perhaps TRBD1 as D (6 bases). The germline V and J ends were trimmed by 11 bases and 1 base, with 11 bases remaining between them. The CDR3 contains 13 residues. In germline, CDR1 is MNHNS, CDR2 SASEGT. CDR3 loop: CAVKGVNTGELFF. In DNA, the CDR3 is TGTGCCGTGAAGGGGGTGAACACCGGGGAGCTGTTTTTT.

There are a few counts of this clonotype. The V and J genes are TRBV5-5 and TRBJ2-7; 8 bases agree with TRBD1. CDR1 is SGHKS, CDR2 YYEKEE, per germline (reference sequence). V lost 2 bases to trimming and J lost 1 base; unmatched junction nucleotides: 14. The CDR3 is 18 amino acids. The CDR3: CASSFSAARTGRSYEQYF. CDR3 nucleotides: TGTGCCAGCAGCTTTTCGGCTGCTCGGACAGGGAGGTCCTACGAGCAGTACTTC.

The gene calls are TRBV7-2 and TRBJ2-7; 7 positions agree with TRBD2. CDR1 and CDR2 (germline): SGHTA, FQGNSA. CDR3 size: 14 residues. V lost 3 bases to trimming and J lost 5 bases; unmatched junction nucleotides: 7. The CDR3 loop is CASSFDGTTNEQYF. The CDR3 DNA sequence: TGTGCCAGCAGCTTTGACGGGACTACTAACGAGCAGTACTTC.

The V gene is TRBV11-1, the J gene TRBJ2-2, with 8 bases aligning to TRBD2. Germline CDR1 SGHAT, CDR2 FQDESV (reference sequence). The CDR3 is 17 residues long. V was pared by 1 base and J by 5 bases, with 9 bases of the junction left unmatched. This CDR3 reads CASSLGGLGPSTGELFF. DNA for the CDR3: TGTGCCAGCAGCTTAGGGGGACTAGGCCCTTCTACCGGGGAGCTGTTTTTT.

This clonotype was seen a handful of times. CDR3 loop: CASSIDLRGPTGELFF. The CDR3 bases are TGTGCCAGTAGTATAGATCTTAGGGGGCCCACCGGGGAGCTGTTTTTT. The rearrangement joins TRBV19 to TRBJ2-2; 7 nucleotides align to TRBD1. Germline assignment: CDR1 LNHDA and CDR2 SQIVND (reference sequence). The CDR3 extends over 16 amino acids. J lost 4 bases, V lost 0 bases, and 5 bases had no gene match.

The rearrangement uses TRBV20-1 and TRBJ1-5; maybe TRBD1 (6 bases). The CDR3 spans 13 residues. Trimming took 6 bases from V and 4 from J, leaving 13 bases between them. Germline assignment: CDR1 DFQATT and CDR2 SNEGSKA (reference sequence). CDR3 residues: CSATRQANQPQHF. CDR3 bases: TGCAGTGCAACCCGACAGGCTAATCAGCCCCAGCATTTT.

This clonotype was seen more than once but under ten times. The chain is built from TRBV25-1 and TRBJ2-4; D is uncertain. Germline CDR1 MGHDK, CDR2 SYGVNS. V was trimmed by 1 base and J by 3 bases, leaving 13 bases between them. The CDR3 has 16 residues. The DNA for the CDR3 is TGTGCCAGCAGTGAATTAGATAGTTCGGTCAAAAACATTCAGTACTTC. Translated: CASSELDSSVKNIQYF.

The genes are TRBV10-3 and TRBJ1-2; maybe TRBD1 (5 bases). The germline CDR1 and CDR2 sequences are ENHRY and SYGVKD. Trimming took off 11 bases at V and 5 bases at J, with 15 bases between the two ends. This CDR3 is built from 12 residues. The CDR3 nucleotides read TGTGCCTCGGCGGGACCGTCGTATGGCTACACCTTC. This encodes CASAGPSYGYTF.

Many counts were recorded for this clonotype. The chain has TRBV7-2 and TRBJ1-6; no definite D call. This CDR3 contains 14 residues. V was cut by 2 bases and J by 10 bases, with 12 bases left in between. From germline, CDR1 is SGHTA and CDR2 FQGNSA. Here the CDR3 reads CASSLTAGYSPLHF. The CDR3 DNA follows: TGTGCCAGCAGCTTAACGGCGGGGTACTCACCCCTCCACTTT.

This clonotype was counted a few times. The chain carries TRBV7-9 and TRBJ2-5; 7 bases align to TRBD1. This CDR3 spans 16 amino acids. Germline V gene lookup returns CDR1 SEHNR and CDR2 FQNEAQ (reference sequence). V shed 8 bases, J shed 1 base, and the junction held 13 bases outside the gene matches. The CDR3 bases are TGTGCCAGCCCCGAAGAGGGGGACAGTCTCCAAGAGACCCAGTACTTC. Its protein is CASPEEGDSLQETQYF.

The CDR3 coding sequence is TGCAGCCCAAAACAGGGACCCTACGAGCAGTACTTC. It yields the protein CSPKQGPYEQYF. The chain employs TRBV20-1 and TRBJ2-7; TRBD1 is a possible D gene (6 bases). CDR1 and CDR2 from the germline V gene are DFQATT and SNEGSKA (reference sequence). The CDR3 runs to 12 residues.

This clonotype was recorded many times. The V call is TRBV20-1, the J call TRBJ2-1; D is ambiguous. Trimming took off 0 bases at V and 7 bases at J, with 7 bases between the two ends. The CDR3 runs to 12 residues. Germline CDR1 DFQATT, CDR2 SNEGSKA (reference sequence). The CDR3 reads CSARDAQNEQFF. For the CDR3, the DNA is TGCAGTGCTAGAGATGCACAAAATGAGCAGTTCTTC.

The V and J genes are TRBV5-6 and TRBJ2-3; perhaps TRBD2 as D (5 bases). V lost 1 base, J lost 8 bases, and 8 bases lay in between. CDR1 is SGHDT and CDR2 is YYEEEE in the germline V gene. The CDR3 runs 12 residues. CDR3 DNA: TGTGCCAGCAGCTTGTCGGCGGGTACGCAGTATTTT. It is translated as CASSLSAGTQYF.

V gene TRBV25-1 combines with J gene TRBJ2-1; 8 nucleotides agree with TRBD2. The CDR3 has 14 residues. Germline V gene sequence: CDR1 MGHDK, CDR2 SYGVNS. V was clipped by 8 bases and J by 15 bases; unmatched bases: 18. CDR3 DNA sequence: TGTGCCAGCCGGGGGGGGACTACGGGACCGAGGCCGTTCTTC. Translated: CASRGGTTGPRPFF.

The rearrangement links TRBV4-2 to TRBJ2-3; 7 bases align to TRBD2. The junction had 6 bases not matched to a gene; V was cut back by 6 bases and J by 0 bases. CDR3 size: 15 residues. CDR1 and CDR2 (germline): LGHNA, YNFKEQ. The CDR3 DNA follows: TGTGCCAGCAGACAACTAGCGTCTAGCACAGATACGCAGTATTTT. Translation gives CASRQLASSTDTQYF.

At least ten counts were recorded for this clonotype. V gene TRBV12-3 or TRBV12-4 combines with J gene TRBJ2-1; 7 positions match TRBD2. The CDR3 covers 16 residues. V lost 1 base to trimming and J lost 1 base; unmatched junction nucleotides: 4. The CDR3 DNA follows: TGTGCCAGCAGTTTAGTCCTTAGCGGGTCCTACAATGAGCAGTTCTTC. This encodes CASSLVLSGSYNEQFF.

V gene TRBV5-1 combines with J gene TRBJ2-3; 7 positions agree with TRBD1. The CDR3 contains 15 residues. Trimming cost V 2 bases and J 4 bases; bases outside gene matches: 7. Germline CDR1 and CDR2: SGHRS and YFSETQ. The CDR3 nucleotides read TGCGCCAGCAGCTTCACAGGGGAACCCTCAGATACGCAGTATTTT. Translating gives CASSFTGEPSDTQYF.

This chain links TRBV20-1 with TRBJ2-7; TRBD2 agrees at 13 bases. CDR1 and CDR2 (germline): DFQATT, SNEGSKA (reference sequence). With 0 bases clipped from V and 2 bases from J, the junction kept 7 bases outside the gene matches. CDR3 length equals 17 residues. The CDR3 protein is CSARDPTTSGRPYEQYF. DNA of the CDR3: TGCAGTGCTAGAGATCCCACGACTAGCGGGAGGCCCTACGAGCAGTACTTC.